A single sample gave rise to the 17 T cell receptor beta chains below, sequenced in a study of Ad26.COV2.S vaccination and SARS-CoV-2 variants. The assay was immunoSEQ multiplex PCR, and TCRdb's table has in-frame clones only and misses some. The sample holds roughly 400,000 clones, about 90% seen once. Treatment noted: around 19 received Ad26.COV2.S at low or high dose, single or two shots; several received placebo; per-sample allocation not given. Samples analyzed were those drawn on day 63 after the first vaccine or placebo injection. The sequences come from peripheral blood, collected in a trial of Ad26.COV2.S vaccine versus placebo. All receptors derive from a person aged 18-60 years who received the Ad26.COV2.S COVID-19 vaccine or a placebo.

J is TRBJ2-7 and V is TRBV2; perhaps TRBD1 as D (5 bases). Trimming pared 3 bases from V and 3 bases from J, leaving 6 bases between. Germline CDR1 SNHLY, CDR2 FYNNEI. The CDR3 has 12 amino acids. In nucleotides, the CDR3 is TGTGCCAGCAGTGACAGGGTCTACGAGCAGTACTTC. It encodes CASSDRVYEQYF.

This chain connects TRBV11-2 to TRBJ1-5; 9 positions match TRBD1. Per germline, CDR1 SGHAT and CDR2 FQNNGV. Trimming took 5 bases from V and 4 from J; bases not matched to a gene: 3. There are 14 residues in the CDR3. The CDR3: CASSRDRENQPQHF. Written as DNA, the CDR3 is TGTGCCAGCAGCCGGGACAGGGAAAATCAGCCCCAGCATTTT.

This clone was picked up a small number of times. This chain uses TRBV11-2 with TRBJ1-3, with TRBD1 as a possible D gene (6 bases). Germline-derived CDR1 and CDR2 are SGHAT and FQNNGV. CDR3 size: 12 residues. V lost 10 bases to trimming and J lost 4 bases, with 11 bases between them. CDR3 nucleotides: TGTGCCACAGGGGTGAAGGGAAACACCATATATTTT. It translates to CATGVKGNTIYF.

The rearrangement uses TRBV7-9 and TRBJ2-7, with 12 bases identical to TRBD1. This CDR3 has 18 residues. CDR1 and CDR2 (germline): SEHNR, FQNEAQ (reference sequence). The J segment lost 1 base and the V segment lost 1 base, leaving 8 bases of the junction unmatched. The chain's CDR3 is CASSLVGTGGAGSYEQYF. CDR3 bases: TGTGCCAGCAGCTTAGTTGGGACAGGGGGCGCGGGATCCTACGAGCAGTACTTC.

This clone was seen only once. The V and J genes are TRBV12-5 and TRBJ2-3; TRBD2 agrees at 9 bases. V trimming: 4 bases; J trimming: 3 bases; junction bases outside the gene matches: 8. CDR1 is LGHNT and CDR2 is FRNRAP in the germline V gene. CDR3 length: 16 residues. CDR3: CASGSGLAKGTDTQYF. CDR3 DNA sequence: TGTGCTAGTGGTTCTGGACTAGCGAAGGGTACAGATACGCAGTATTTT.

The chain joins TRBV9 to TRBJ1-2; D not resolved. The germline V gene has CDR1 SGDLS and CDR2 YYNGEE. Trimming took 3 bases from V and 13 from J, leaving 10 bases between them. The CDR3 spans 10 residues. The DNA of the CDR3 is TGTGCCAGCAGCGGGCAGGTGATCACCTTC. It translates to CASSGQVITF.

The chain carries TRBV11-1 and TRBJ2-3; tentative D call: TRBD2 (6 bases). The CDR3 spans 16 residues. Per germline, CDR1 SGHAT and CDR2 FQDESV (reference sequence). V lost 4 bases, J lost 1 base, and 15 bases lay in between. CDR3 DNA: TGTGCCAGCAGCTCGGGACTCACCGTTGGCACAGATACGCAGTATTTT. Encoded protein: CASSSGLTVGTDTQYF.

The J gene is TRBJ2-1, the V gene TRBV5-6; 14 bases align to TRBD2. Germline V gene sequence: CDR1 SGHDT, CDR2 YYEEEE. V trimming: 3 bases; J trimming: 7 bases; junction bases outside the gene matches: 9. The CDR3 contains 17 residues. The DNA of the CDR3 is TGTGCCAGCAGCTACCGACTAGCGGGAGGGGAGGTGAATGAGCAGTTCTTC. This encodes CASSYRLAGGEVNEQFF.

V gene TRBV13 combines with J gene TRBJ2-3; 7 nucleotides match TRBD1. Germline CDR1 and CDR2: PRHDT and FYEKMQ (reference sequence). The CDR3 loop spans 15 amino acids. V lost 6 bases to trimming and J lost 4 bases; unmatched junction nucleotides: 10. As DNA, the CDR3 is TGTGCCAGCAGTCAATCAGGGGGTGAGGCAGATACGCAGTATTTT. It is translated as CASSQSGGEADTQYF. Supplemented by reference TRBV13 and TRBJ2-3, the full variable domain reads AAGVIQSPRHLIKEKRETATLKCYPIPRHDTVYWYQQGPGQDPQFLISFYEKMQSDKGSIPDRFSAQQFSDYHSELNMSSLELGDSALYFCASSQSGGEADTQYFGPGTRLTVL.

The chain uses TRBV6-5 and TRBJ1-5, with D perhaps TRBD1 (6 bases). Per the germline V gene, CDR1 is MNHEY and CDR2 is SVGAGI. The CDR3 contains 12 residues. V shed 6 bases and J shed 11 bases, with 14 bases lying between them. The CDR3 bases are TGTGCCAGCAGGGCACAGGGATGGACCCAGCATTTT. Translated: CASRAQGWTQHF.

The CDR3 loop reads CASSLSAGGGYNEQFF. The DNA for the CDR3 is TGTGCCAGCAGCTTAAGCGCGGGAGGTGGGTACAATGAGCAGTTCTTC. The chain couples TRBV7-8 to TRBJ2-1; 8 bases line up with TRBD2. The CDR3 contains 16 residues. The germline V gene has CDR1 SGHVS and CDR2 FQNEAQ. After removal of 2 bases from V and 4 bases from J, the junction contained 7 bases not matched to a gene. The full variable domain, completed using reference TRBV7-8 and TRBJ2-1, is GAGVSQSPRYKVAKRGQDVALRCDPISGHVSLFWYQQALGQGPEFLTYFQNEAQLDKSGLPSDRFFAERPEGSVSTLKIQRTQQEDSAVYLCASSLSAGGGYNEQFFGPGTRLTVL.

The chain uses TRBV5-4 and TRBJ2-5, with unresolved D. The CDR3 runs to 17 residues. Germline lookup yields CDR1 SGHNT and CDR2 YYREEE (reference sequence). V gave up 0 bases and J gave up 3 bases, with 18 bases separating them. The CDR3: CASSLGRTKAGEETQYF. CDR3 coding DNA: TGTGCCAGCAGCTTGGGGCGTACCAAAGCAGGCGAAGAGACCCAGTACTTC.

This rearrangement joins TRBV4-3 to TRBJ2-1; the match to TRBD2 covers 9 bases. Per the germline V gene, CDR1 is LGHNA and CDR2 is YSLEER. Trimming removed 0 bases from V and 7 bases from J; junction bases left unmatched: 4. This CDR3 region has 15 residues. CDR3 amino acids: CASSQDPSGTNEQFF. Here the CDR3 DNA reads TGCGCCAGCAGCCAAGATCCTAGCGGGACTAATGAGCAGTTCTTC.

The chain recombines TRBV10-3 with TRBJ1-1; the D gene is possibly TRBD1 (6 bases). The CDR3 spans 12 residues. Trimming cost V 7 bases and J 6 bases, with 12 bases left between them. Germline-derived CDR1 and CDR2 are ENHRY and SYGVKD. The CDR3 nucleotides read TGTGCCATCAAGGGGGGGGGTTCTGAAGCTTTCTTT. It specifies CAIKGGGSEAFF.

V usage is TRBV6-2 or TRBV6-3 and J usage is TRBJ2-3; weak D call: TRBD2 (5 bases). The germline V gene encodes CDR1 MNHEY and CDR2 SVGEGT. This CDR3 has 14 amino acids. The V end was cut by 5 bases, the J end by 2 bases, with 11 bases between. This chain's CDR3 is CASSDTRYTDTQYF. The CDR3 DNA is TGTGCCAGCAGTGACACTAGGTACACAGATACGCAGTATTTT.

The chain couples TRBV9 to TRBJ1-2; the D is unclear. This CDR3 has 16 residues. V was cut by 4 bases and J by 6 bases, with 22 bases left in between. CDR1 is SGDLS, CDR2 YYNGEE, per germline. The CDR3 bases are TGTGCCAGCAGCTTTGGGGAACCGACTCGCGTTGATGGCTACACCTTC. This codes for CASSFGEPTRVDGYTF.

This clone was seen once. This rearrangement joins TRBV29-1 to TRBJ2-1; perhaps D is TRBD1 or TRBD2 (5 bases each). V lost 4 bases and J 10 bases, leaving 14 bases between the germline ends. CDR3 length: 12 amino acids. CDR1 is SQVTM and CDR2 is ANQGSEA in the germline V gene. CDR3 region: CSVGRGAREQFF. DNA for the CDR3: TGCAGCGTTGGACGAGGGGCAAGAGAGCAGTTCTTC.